Sample share makes the clone carrying this T cell receptor (beta chain) medium-sized. Antigen specificity is unknown. TCRdb ran MiXCR on the 5' RACE reads and lists one entry per CDR3 protein. Found here are over 45,000 distinct CDR3 sequences, more than 5% of them singletons; the top ten hold over 1.2%. Germline CDR1 is MDHEN and CDR2 is SYDVKM. This CDR3 contains 15 residues. V shed 1 base and J shed 4 bases, with 12 bases lying between them. The entry originates in a study of neurological immune-mediated disorders. Study conclusions and caveats: Phylogenetic grouping assigned the repertoires of 18 of 34 multiple sclerosis patients to a single cluster of related CDR3 sequences. This cluster may be a repertoire-level signature.

Sequencing used CD4+ T cells from blood. The TCR was taken from a woman aged 18-35 years with multiple sclerosis. J is TRBJ2-3 and V is TRBV28; the D gene could be TRBD1 or TRBD2 (5 bases each). CDR3 bases: TGTGCCAGCAGTTTATATTCAGAGGGACCAGATACGCAGTATTTT. This gives the protein CASSLYSEGPDTQYF.